This TCR beta chain stems from a study of CD8+ T cells in alopecia areata (dated by TCRdb to the late 2010s). At the level of the whole study: The treated patients took part in an open-label pilot trial in which moderate-to-severe alopecia areata was treated with oral tofacitinib at 5 to 10 mg twice daily. Patients received tofacitinib for 6 to 18 months and were then followed off drug for 6 months to check for delayed response and recurrence. Biopsies were taken from tofacitinib-treated patients at baseline and at 4 and 24 weeks of treatment, and a later scalp biopsy was taken in several of the tofacitinib-treated patients. In humans, TCRbeta sequencing was performed on scalp tissue and on sorted CD4+ and CD8+ peripheral blood T cells from healthy controls and from patients with patchy or totalis/universalis alopecia areata. RNA was obtained with the PAXgene miRNA kit for fixed scalp, the miRNeasy kit for PBMCs, and the RNeasy kit for mouse skin. Clonality in the scalp was compared among normal scalp (n=4), patchy alopecia areata scalp (n=8), and alopecia totalis/universalis scalp (n=8). TCRbeta CDR3 regions were amplified by immunoSEQ multiplex PCR with 35 Vbeta forward and 13 Jbeta reverse primers. High-throughput TCRbeta sequencing was used to examine T cell clonal expansion in alopecia areata in both the C3H/HeJ mouse model and human patients.

Overall study results and their limits: Unlike mouse skin, which is dominated by gammadelta T cells, normal human skin has resident alphabeta T cells that are also sequenced, and this complicates analysis of the scalp TCR repertoire. Compared with mice, TCR sequences shared between patients were less clear, possibly partly because of HLA diversity across the patient population. Compared with normal scalp, lesional scalp, particularly in alopecia totalis/universalis, had higher clonality and more expanded CD8+ clones, which suggests antigenic drive.

Library preparation was by the immunoSEQ multiplex PCR assay. RNA was extracted from all samples and reverse transcribed into cDNA as template for TCR sequencing. First-strand cDNA was synthesized with SuperScript III using a 2:1 mix of oligo-dT and random hexamers. Amplification bias was assessed with a synthetic immune receptor repertoire, and residual bias was removed computationally. In the source study's methods: Raw reads were preprocessed to remove errors, and CDR3 was defined by IMGT conventions from the conserved cysteine to phenylalanine. Clonality was computed as 1 minus the Shannon entropy, with the entropy normalized by log2 of the number of productive unique TCRs. Whether scalp clones were CD4 or CD8 was inferred by matching scalp TCRbeta sequences against CD4 and CD8 repertoires sorted from blood. Here the immuneACCESS table is served through TCRdb, limited to in-frame sequences with V and J called. Missing clones are a known gap in these copies; in checked studies unresolved V genes cover under half, and the rest lacks a known reason. V and J calls and clone size follow that table, whereas D and trimming were derived from the DNA. This sample holds about 150,000 clones; 50% to 65% were observed only once. 15% to 20% of the sample rests with the top ten.

This clone was seen a handful of times. The antigen it recognizes is unknown. No much larger clone exists at a distance of one base, and base qualities are not known. The time point label of this sample denotes: baseline before oral tofacitinib. Lesional scalp punch biopsies and peripheral blood were collected from alopecia areata patients. PBMCs were isolated by density centrifugation and stained for CD3, CD4 and CD8, after which CD4+ and CD8+ T cells were sorted on a FACSAria. The CDR3 starts with the cysteine, ends with the phenylalanine, and has 15 residues. Only CDR3 DNA is held: 45 bases, read in frame from base 1. The V end loses 3 bases and the J end loses 0 bases, and a stretch of 11 bases separates them. CDR1 and CDR2, looked up from the germline V gene (reference sequence), are MNHNY and SVGAGI.

The rearrangement combines TRBV6-6 with TRBJ1-1; TRBD1 is a weak D gene call, 5 bases matching. The sample here was CD8+ T cells sorted from blood, taken at week 0. The sequence was obtained from a human donor with alopecia areata. The CDR3 reads CASSYRGGLNTEAFF. The nucleotide sequence is given as TGTGCCAGCAGTTATAGGGGAGGGTTGAACACTGAAGCTTTCTTT.